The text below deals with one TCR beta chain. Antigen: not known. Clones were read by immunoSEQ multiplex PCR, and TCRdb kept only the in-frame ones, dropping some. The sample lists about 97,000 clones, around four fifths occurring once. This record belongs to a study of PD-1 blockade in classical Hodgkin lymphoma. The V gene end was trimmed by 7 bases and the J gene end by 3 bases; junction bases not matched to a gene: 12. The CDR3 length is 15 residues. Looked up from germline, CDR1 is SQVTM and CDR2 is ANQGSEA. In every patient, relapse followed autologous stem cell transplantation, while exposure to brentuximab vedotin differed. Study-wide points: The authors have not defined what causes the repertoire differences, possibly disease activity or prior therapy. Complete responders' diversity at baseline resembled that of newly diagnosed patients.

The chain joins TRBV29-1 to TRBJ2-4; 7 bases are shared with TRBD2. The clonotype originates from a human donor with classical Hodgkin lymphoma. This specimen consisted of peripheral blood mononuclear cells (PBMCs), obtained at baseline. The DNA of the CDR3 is TGCAGCGCCCTCGGCGGGAGTAGGGGCAAAAACATTCAGTACTTC. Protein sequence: CSALGGSRGKNIQYF.